These T cell receptor beta chains were read from a single sample in a study of CXCR3-negative and CXCR3-positive naive CD8 T cells. TCRdb reprocessed the 5' RACE reads, keeping one entry per CDR3 protein, no DNA. In total, the table holds roughly 29,000 distinct CDR3 sequences. Sequencing input: memory CD8+ T cells from blood. These receptors were taken from a human donor in good health. Some clones in this sample may be carry-over from other donors' samples. CDR3s include the opening cysteine and the closing phenylalanine or tryptophan. Clone size is shown for a subset of rows, as once, few, many or a class of expanded clone.

clone_size j_call v_call cdr3_aa
NA TRBJ2-1 TRBV5-1 CASRRVEQGWYNEQFF
NA TRBJ1-2 TRBV7-2 CASSVSWTDYGYTF
NA TRBJ2-1 TRBV29-1 CSVDKAGSYNEQFF
NA TRBJ2-5 TRBV4-3 CASSQDGRGTQETQYF
NA TRBJ2-1 TRBV6-5 CASSYFGAGEQFF
NA TRBJ2-5 TRBV14 CASSQEGPLRRGETQYF
NA TRBJ2-4 TRBV5-1 CASSLGGAENIQYF
NA TRBJ2-1 TRBV20-1 CSAVTGRVSYNEQFF
NA TRBJ2-4 TRBV29-1 CSVEAQGNAKNIQYF
NA TRBJ2-2 TRBV7-9 CASSPTTGELFF
medium-sized TRBJ2-7 TRBV7-3 CASSLWGMLGEQYF
NA TRBJ1-4 TRBV7-9 CASSFGSFGEKLFF
NA TRBJ2-7 TRBV6-2/TRBV6-3 CASSYRLAGFRGSYEQYF
NA TRBJ2-2 TRBV28 CASSPRWTNTGELFF
NA TRBJ2-7 TRBV7-9 CASSRGPAYEQYF
NA TRBJ2-5 TRBV13 CASSSGGEETQYF
NA TRBJ2-7 TRBV7-2 CASSWFQGESYEQYF
NA TRBJ1-1 TRBV7-9 CASSLVGQGVVNTEAFF
NA TRBJ1-1 TRBV15 CATSSNPLDRGEGTEAFF
medium-sized TRBJ2-5 TRBV28 CASSTSRQGETQYF
NA TRBJ2-2 TRBV6-5 CASSYFLAEINTGELFF
NA TRBJ2-1 TRBV29-1 CSVALITGTVYNEQFF
NA TRBJ2-3 TRBV28 CASSLMGQLTDTQYF
NA TRBJ2-1 TRBV27 CASRPLFSSGGARNEQFF
NA TRBJ2-2 TRBV20-1 CSVLPGLAGGDTGELFF
NA TRBJ2-7 TRBV29-1 CSVVGTMGAYEQYF
NA TRBJ2-1 TRBV6-2/TRBV6-3 CASSYVGGGSYNEQFF
NA TRBJ2-2 TRBV4-1 CASSQELNTGELFF
NA TRBJ2-7 TRBV10-3 CAISEPSRDIYEQYF
NA TRBJ2-3 TRBV20-1 CSATPTRGSDTQYF
NA TRBJ2-7 TRBV12-3/TRBV12-4 CASKASGREQYF
NA TRBJ2-2 TRBV28 CASRTAGGGTGELFF
NA TRBJ1-1 TRBV3-1 CASSQVGDRTPNTEAFF
NA TRBJ2-1 TRBV6-6 CASSYSWGLVRSYNEQFF
NA TRBJ2-7 TRBV6-2/TRBV6-3 CASSYSPYEQYF
NA TRBJ2-7 TRBV3-1 CASSQSIGSYEQYF
NA TRBJ2-3 TRBV25-1 CASSEVDTQYF
NA TRBJ1-2 TRBV6-5 CASKMSAEINYGYTF
medium-sized TRBJ1-1 TRBV29-1 CSVPDENTEAFF
NA TRBJ2-3 TRBV28 CASSPRTLDTQYF
NA TRBJ2-7 TRBV20-1 CSARVAGGSIDEQYF
NA TRBJ2-3 TRBV6-4 CASSVGTGGSEDTQYF
NA TRBJ2-3 TRBV7-9 CASEGQGRTDTQYF
NA TRBJ2-5 TRBV29-1 CSVEAGGELTTQYF
NA TRBJ2-1 TRBV29-1 CSVRGQGASYNEQFF
NA TRBJ2-2 TRBV6-2/TRBV6-3 CASSSGTENTGELFF
NA TRBJ2-2 TRBV7-3 CASSATSGENTGELFF
NA TRBJ2-6 TRBV5-3 CARSFPGGSSGANVLTF
NA TRBJ2-7 TRBV11-2 CASSRLGGAYEQYF
NA TRBJ2-7 TRBV11-2 CASSLGGTSGEIHIGEQYF
NA TRBJ2-1 TRBV12-3/TRBV12-4 CASRPGASSYNEQFF
NA TRBJ2-7 TRBV25-1 CASSEGTGAGEQYF
NA TRBJ2-1 TRBV27 CAVSEGQTLNEQFF
NA TRBJ2-1 TRBV27 CASSFWAGDPGGEQFF
NA TRBJ2-1 TRBV20-1 CSASWTGPNEQFF